The rows below give T cell receptor beta chains drawn from one sample of a study of T cell responses to AZD1222 COVID-19 vaccine. Using immunoSEQ multiplex PCR, the repertoire was profiled, and TCRdb retains in-frame clones only, with some absent. The data hold 100,000 to 150,000 clones, with more than 70% observed a single time. Material: peripheral blood, obtained 28 days after the second AZD1222 dose. These receptors came from an adult who received the AZD1222 COVID-19 vaccine. Each CDR3 is given without its conserved first and last residue. Clone sizes are given selectively: once, few, many, or a class where the clone is expanded.

clone_size	cdr3_length	v_call	j_call	cdr3_aa
NA	10	TRBV19	TRBJ1-2	ATGTGNYGYT
NA	13	TRBV10-3	TRBJ2-7	AISRLAGGDDEQY
NA	11	TRBV18	TRBJ2-5	ASSPAPSSDGD
NA	11	TRBV9	TRBJ1-1	ASSGRGTTEAF
NA	13	TRBV3-1/TRBV3-2	TRBJ1-3	ASSQPGGTGNTIY
NA	11	TRBV29-1	TRBJ2-2	SGSRGATGELF
NA	14	TRBV7-9	TRBJ2-3	ASSFELAGGADTQY
NA	13	TRBV6-5	TRBJ1-1	ASSYSRSWGTEAF
NA	14	TRBV28	TRBJ2-2	ASSPPGGVYTGELF
NA	13	TRBV7-3	TRBJ2-7	ASSLDGTSLYEQY
NA	13	TRBV7-8	TRBJ2-7	ASSPSRDRVFEQY
medium-sized	12	TRBV4-3	TRBJ2-7	ASSQDGVRGEQY
NA	12	TRBV6-1	TRBJ1-5	ASSEARSDQPQH
NA	14	TRBV13	TRBJ2-1	ASSQGAFLAGNEQF